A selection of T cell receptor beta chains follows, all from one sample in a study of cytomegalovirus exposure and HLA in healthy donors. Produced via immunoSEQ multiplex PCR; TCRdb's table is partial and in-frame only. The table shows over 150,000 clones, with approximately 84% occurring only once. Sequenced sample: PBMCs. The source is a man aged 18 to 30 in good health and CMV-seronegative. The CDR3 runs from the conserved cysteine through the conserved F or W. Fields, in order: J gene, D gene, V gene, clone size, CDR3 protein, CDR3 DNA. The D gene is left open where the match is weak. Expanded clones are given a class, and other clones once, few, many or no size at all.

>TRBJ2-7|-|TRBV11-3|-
CASSQTVSYEQYF
TGTGCCAGCAGCCAAACGGTGTCCTACGAGCAGTACTTC
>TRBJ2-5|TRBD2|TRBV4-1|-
CASSPRLAGAQETQYF
TGCGCCAGCAGCCCGAGACTAGCGGGGGCCCAAGAGACCCAGTACTTC
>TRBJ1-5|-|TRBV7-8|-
CASSSPLEPQHF
TGTGCCAGCAGCTCTCCCCTAGAGCCCCAGCATTTT
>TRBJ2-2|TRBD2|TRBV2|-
CASSEEAGWDATGELFF
TGTGCCAGCAGTGAAGAAGCGGGATGGGATGCAACCGGGGAGCTGTTTTTT
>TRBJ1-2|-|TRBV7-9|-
CASSPLGGGYNYGYTF
TGTGCCAGCAGCCCCCTGGGGGGAGGCTACAACTATGGCTACACCTTC
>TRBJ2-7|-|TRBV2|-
CASKETSFYEQYF
TGTGCCAGCAAAGAGACTAGTTTCTACGAGCAGTACTTC
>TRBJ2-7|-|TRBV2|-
CASKSGQSSYEQYF
TGTGCCAGCAAATCAGGCCAGAGCTCCTACGAGCAGTACTTC
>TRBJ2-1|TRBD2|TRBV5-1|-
CASSSGLPNNEQFF
TGCGCCAGCAGCTCGGGACTACCTAACAATGAGCAGTTCTTC
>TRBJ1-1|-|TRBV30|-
CAAAGAALSAFF
TGTGCCGCGGCTGGGGCCGCTCTTTCGGCTTTCTTT
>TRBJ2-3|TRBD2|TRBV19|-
CASRQSGGDTQYF
TGTGCCAGTAGACAAAGCGGGGGTGATACGCAGTATTTT
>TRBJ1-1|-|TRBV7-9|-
CASSLGSTVTTEAFF
TGTGCCAGCAGCTTAGGAAGCACAGTAACCACTGAAGCTTTCTTT
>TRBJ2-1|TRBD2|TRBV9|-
CASSFKGGGGYNEQFF
TGTGCCAGCAGCTTCAAGGGAGGCGGGGGTTACAATGAGCAGTTCTTC
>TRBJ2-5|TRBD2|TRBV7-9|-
CASSPRTSGGAMETQYF
TGTGCCAGCAGCCCTCGGACTAGCGGGGGGGCCATGGAGACCCAGTACTTC
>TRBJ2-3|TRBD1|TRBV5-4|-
CASSLATGGSTDTQYF
TGTGCCAGCAGCCTCGCGACAGGGGGAAGCACAGATACGCAGTATTTT
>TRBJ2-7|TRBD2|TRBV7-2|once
CASSPAGLAPYEQYF
TGTGCCAGCAGCCCCGCTGGACTAGCGCCCTACGAGCAGTACTTC
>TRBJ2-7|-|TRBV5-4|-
CASSFWTATYEQYF
TGTGCCAGCAGCTTTTGGACTGCTACCTACGAGCAGTACTTC
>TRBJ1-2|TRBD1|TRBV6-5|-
CASAKTGRVGYTF
TGTGCCAGCGCAAAGACAGGGAGAGTTGGCTACACCTTC
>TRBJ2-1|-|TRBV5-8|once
CASSLVGLYNEQFF
TGTGCCAGCAGCTTGGTTGGACTGTACAATGAGCAGTTCTTC
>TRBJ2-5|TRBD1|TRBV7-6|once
CASSKRQGIIQETQYF
TGTGCCAGCAGCAAAAGACAGGGTATTATCCAAGAGACCCAGTACTTC
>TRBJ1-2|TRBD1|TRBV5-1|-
CASSDQGDYGYTF
TGCGCCAGCAGTGACCAGGGGGACTATGGCTACACCTTC
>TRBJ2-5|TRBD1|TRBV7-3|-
CASSLDRGDQETQYF
TGTGCCAGCAGCTTGGACAGGGGGGACCAAGAGACCCAGTACTTC
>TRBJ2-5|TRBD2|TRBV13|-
CASSFLAGESKTQYF
TGTGCCAGCAGCTTTTTAGCGGGAGAGAGTAAGACCCAGTACTTC
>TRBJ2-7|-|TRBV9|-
CASSVGSGLSYEQYF
TGTGCCAGCAGCGTAGGGTCGGGTCTCTCCTACGAGCAGTACTTC
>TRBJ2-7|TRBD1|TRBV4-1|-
CASSPREGTEIYEQYF
TGCGCCAGCAGCCCTAGAGAAGGGACAGAAATCTACGAGCAGTACTTC
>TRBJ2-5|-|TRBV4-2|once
CASSQVPQETQYF
TGTGCCAGCAGCCAAGTTCCGCAAGAGACCCAGTACTTC
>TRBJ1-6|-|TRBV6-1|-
CASSGGGGGRILHF
TGTGCCAGCAGTGGGGGTGGGGGGGGCCGCATCCTCCACTTT
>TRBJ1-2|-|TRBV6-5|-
CASSKDRIGYTF
TGTGCCAGCAGTAAAGACAGGATTGGCTACACCTTC
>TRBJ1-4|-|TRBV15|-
CATSRGGGKLFF
TGTGCCACCAGCAGAGGGGGGGGAAAACTGTTTTTT
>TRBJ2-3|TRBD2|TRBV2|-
CASSLGAGAADTQYF
TGTGCCAGCAGTCTCGGAGCGGGGGCGGCAGATACGCAGTATTTT
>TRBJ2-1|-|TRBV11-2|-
CASSYRAGANEQFF
TGTGCCAGCAGCTATAGGGCGGGGGCAAATGAGCAGTTCTTC
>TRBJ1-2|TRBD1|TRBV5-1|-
CAGSIQDRGAYGYTF
TGCGCCGGCAGCATCCAGGACAGGGGCGCCTATGGCTACACCTTC
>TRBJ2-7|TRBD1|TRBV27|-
CASSPGTGGLYEQYF
TGTGCCAGCAGTCCTGGGACAGGGGGTTTGTACGAGCAGTACTTC
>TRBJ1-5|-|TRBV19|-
CASSMGQVSNQPQHF
TGTGCCAGTAGTATGGGGCAGGTCAGCAATCAGCCCCAGCATTTT
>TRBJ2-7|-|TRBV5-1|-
CASSHPQGSSYEQYF
TGCGCCAGCAGCCACCCCCAGGGGAGCTCCTACGAGCAGTACTTC
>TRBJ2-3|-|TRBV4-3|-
CASSQDRVGDTQYF
TGCGCCAGCAGCCAAGACAGGGTAGGCGATACGCAGTATTTT
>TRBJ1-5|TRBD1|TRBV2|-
CASRLEGADQPQHF
TGTGCCAGCAGACTTGAGGGGGCTGATCAGCCCCAGCATTTT
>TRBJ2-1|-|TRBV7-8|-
CASSPETDGEQFF
TGTGCCAGCAGCCCGGAGACAGATGGTGAGCAGTTCTTC
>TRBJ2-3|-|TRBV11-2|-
CASSFRDNEMNTQYF
TGTGCCAGCAGCTTCAGAGACAACGAGATGAATACGCAGTATTTT
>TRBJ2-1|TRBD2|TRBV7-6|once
CASSLGGLAAYNEQFF
TGTGCCAGCAGCTTAGGGGGACTAGCGGCGTACAATGAGCAGTTCTTC
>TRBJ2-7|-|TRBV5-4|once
CASSPLGGTDYEQYF
TGTGCCAGCAGCCCTCTCGGCGGGACGGATTACGAGCAGTACTTC
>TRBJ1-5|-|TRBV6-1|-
CASSEAGGANQPQHF
TGTGCCAGCAGTGAAGCGGGGGGGGCCAATCAGCCCCAGCATTTT
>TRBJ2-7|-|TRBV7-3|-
CASSLSGGVYEQYF
TGTGCCAGCAGCTTAAGTGGAGGGGTATACGAGCAGTACTTC
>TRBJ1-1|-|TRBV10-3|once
CASGGDTEAFF
TGTGCCTCCGGGGGAGACACTGAAGCTTTCTTT
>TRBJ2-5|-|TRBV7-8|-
CASSLSGLGTQYF
TGTGCCAGCAGCCTTAGCGGTCTTGGGACCCAGTACTTC
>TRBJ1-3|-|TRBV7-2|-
CASSFRGNTIYF
TGTGCCAGCAGCTTCAGGGGAAACACCATATATTTT
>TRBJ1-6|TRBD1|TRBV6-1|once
CASSGGFDSPLHF
TGTGCCAGCTCAGGGGGCTTCGATTCACCCCTCCACTTT
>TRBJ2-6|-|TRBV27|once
CASSSGAGANVLTF
TGTGCCAGCAGTTCGGGTGCTGGGGCCAACGTCCTGACTTTC
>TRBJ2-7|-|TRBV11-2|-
CASSPMYEQYF
TGTGCCAGCAGCCCAATGTACGAGCAGTACTTC
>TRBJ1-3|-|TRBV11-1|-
CASSLETETGNTIYF
TGTGCCAGCAGCTTAGAGACAGAAACTGGAAACACCATATATTTT
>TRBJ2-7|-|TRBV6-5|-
CASSYSFEKRYYEQYF
TGTGCCAGCAGTTACTCGTTTGAAAAACGCTATTACGAGCAGTACTTC
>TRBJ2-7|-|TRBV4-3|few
CASSQDGGGSSYEQYF
TGCGCCAGCAGCCAAGATGGTGGGGGGAGCTCCTACGAGCAGTACTTC
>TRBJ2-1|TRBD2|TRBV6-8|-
CASSYRRGRALDEQFF
TGTGCCAGCAGTTACAGGCGCGGGAGGGCCTTGGATGAGCAGTTCTTC
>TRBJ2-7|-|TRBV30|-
CAWSVAPFSNEQYF
TGTGCCTGGAGTGTAGCCCCCTTCTCGAACGAGCAGTACTTC
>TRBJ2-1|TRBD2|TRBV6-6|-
CASSPPAGGLYEQFF
TGTGCCAGCAGCCCCCCAGCGGGGGGCCTTTACGAGCAGTTCTTC
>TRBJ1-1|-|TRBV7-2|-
CASSLRVGNSEAFF
TGTGCCAGCAGCCTCAGGGTCGGCAACTCTGAAGCTTTCTTT